The 10 T cell receptor beta chains in this list originate from one sample, sequenced in a study of identical twins. MiXCR was run by TCRdb on the 5' RACE reads, yielding one entry per CDR3 protein. Of some 710,000 distinct CDR3 sequences in the sample, around 6% are singletons; the top ten hold about 1.8%. Source material: naive T cells sorted from blood. These TCRs come from a man aged 18-30 years in good health.

A word on this clonotype: Germline and junction disagree at one end, which may indicate a read error. V usage is TRBV6-1 and J usage is TRBJ2-3; perhaps D is TRBD1 or TRBD2 (5 bases each). Per the germline V gene, CDR1 is MNHNS and CDR2 is SASEGT. The CDR3 length is 13 residues. The CDR3 loop is CAARDEGTDTQYF. In nucleotides, the CDR3 is TGTGCCGCCCGGGACGAGGGCACCGATACGCAGTATTTT.

This chain links TRBV24-1 with TRBJ2-2; D gene unclear. Per germline, CDR1 KGHDR and CDR2 SFDVKD. V shed 9 bases and J shed 5 bases, with 12 bases lying between them. This CDR3 contains 13 residues. CDR3 DNA: TGTGCCACCCGAGACCCCCTGACCGGGGAGCTGTTTTTT. It codes for CATRDPLTGELFF.

This clonotype was observed a handful of times. CDR3 sequence reads: CASTKGTGELFF. In DNA, the CDR3 is TGTGCTAGTACGAAGGGGACCGGGGAGCTGTTTTTT. The chain has TRBV12-5 and TRBJ2-2; D is perhaps TRBD1 (5 bases). CDR1 is LGHNT, CDR2 FRNRAP, per germline. Trimming cost V 8 bases and J 5 bases, with 9 bases left between them. The CDR3 is 12 amino acids.

This clonotype showed up just a few times. This chain connects TRBV5-1 to TRBJ1-1; TRBD1 matches at 7 bases. CDR1 SGHRS and CDR2 YFSETQ come from the germline V gene. The CDR3 has 14 amino acids. V was clipped by 0 bases and J by 7 bases; unmatched bases: 6. This chain's CDR3 is CASSLEGRGDEAFF. CDR3 coding DNA: TGCGCCAGCAGCTTGGAAGGCAGGGGGGATGAAGCTTTCTTT.

This clonotype was seen a handful of times. V is TRBV27 and J is TRBJ2-6, with unresolved D. Germline V gene data show CDR1 as MNHEY and CDR2 as SMNVEV (reference sequence). V was clipped by 5 bases and J by 0 bases, with 8 bases between them. This CDR3 has 15 residues. CDR3 bases: TGTGCCAGCAGTACTCGGTTCTCTGGGGCCAACGTCCTGACTTTC. Protein: CASSTRFSGANVLTF. The variable domain in full, completed from reference TRBV27 and TRBJ2-6, reads EAQVTQNPRYLITVTGKKLTVTCSQNMNHEYMSWYRQDPGLGLRQIYYSMNVEVTDKGDVPEGYKVSRKEKRNFPLILESPSPNQTSLYFCASSTRFSGANVLTFGAGSRLTVL.

There are many counts of this clonotype. This sequence joins TRBV10-2 and TRBJ2-7; a possible D gene is TRBD2 (6 bases). From germline, CDR1 is WSHSY and CDR2 SAAADI. V lost 8 bases and J 6 bases, leaving 14 bases between the germline ends. CDR3 length: 12 residues. The CDR3 DNA reads as TGCGCCAGCCGGGACTGGATGGGCGAGCAGTACTTC. Its translation is CASRDWMGEQYF.

The table lists this clonotype with many counts. The V call is TRBV5-1, the J call TRBJ1-2; possible D gene TRBD1, 5 bases. This CDR3 has 12 amino acids. Germline CDR1 SGHRS, CDR2 YFSETQ. The ends were cut back, 1 base at V and 6 bases at J, with 7 bases in the middle. The CDR3, as DNA: TGCGCCAGCAGCTTGTCAGGGAATGGCTACACCTTC. Encoded protein: CASSLSGNGYTF.

This clonotype was recorded a few times. The chain combines TRBV5-6 with TRBJ1-1; possibly TRBD1 for D (6 bases). The CDR3 runs 13 residues. V was shortened by 6 bases and J by 5 bases, with 14 bases between the two germline ends. Germline V gene data show CDR1 as SGHDT and CDR2 as YYEEEE. The CDR3 sequence: CASTSGARTEAFF. The CDR3, as DNA: TGTGCCAGCACCTCGGGGGCGCGGACTGAAGCTTTCTTT.

The genes are TRBV9 and TRBJ2-1; 11 bases are a match to TRBD2. The CDR3 covers 16 residues. The V gene's germline CDR1 is SGDLS and CDR2 YYNGEE. The ends lost 3 bases at V and 3 bases at J; junction bases unmatched: 5. CDR3 amino acids: CASSARLAGNYNEQFF. The CDR3 DNA reads TGTGCCAGCAGCGCCCGACTAGCGGGAAACTACAATGAGCAGTTCTTC.

V and J are TRBV6-1 and TRBJ2-7; 10 nucleotides line up with TRBD1. The V gene's germline CDR1 is MNHNS and CDR2 SASEGT. This CDR3 has 14 residues. Losses at the gene ends were 6 bases for V and 6 bases for J; bases not matched to a gene: 8. The CDR3 protein is CASRSTGTGVEQYF. CDR3 nucleotides: TGTGCCAGCAGATCCACCGGGACAGGGGTCGAGCAGTACTTC.